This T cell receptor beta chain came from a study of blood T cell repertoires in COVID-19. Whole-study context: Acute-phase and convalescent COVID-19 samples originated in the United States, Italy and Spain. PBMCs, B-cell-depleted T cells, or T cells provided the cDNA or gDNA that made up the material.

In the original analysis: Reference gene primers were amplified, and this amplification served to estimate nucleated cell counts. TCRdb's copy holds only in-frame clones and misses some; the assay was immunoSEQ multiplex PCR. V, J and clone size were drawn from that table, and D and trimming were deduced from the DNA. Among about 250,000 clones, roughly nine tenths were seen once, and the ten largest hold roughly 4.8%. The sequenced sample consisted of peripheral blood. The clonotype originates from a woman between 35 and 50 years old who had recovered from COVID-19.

The CDR3 coding sequence is TGTGCCAGCAGTGAGGGGAGTAGAAAAACTGAAGCTTTCTTT. It codes for CASSEGSRKTEAFF. The chain carries TRBV25-1 and TRBJ1-1; D not certain. The CDR3 is 14 amino acids. Trimming left V 3 bases short and J 5 bases short, with 13 bases between. CDR1 MGHDK and CDR2 SYGVNS come from the germline V gene.